This record looks at one T cell receptor beta chain sequence and its context. This sample is drawn from a study of beta chain features in type 1 diabetes. Turning to the study itself: Healthy donors, compared against patients, showed similar age, gender and cell yields.

Expressed TCRB transcripts were sequenced because the entire RNA isolate underwent reverse transcription. Here immunoSEQ multiplex PCR was the method, and the copy in TCRdb shows in-frame clones only, minus some. The table includes over 300,000 clones, roughly 8% detected once. Germline CDR1 is SGHNT and CDR2 is YYREEE (reference sequence). This CDR3 comprises 15 residues. V shed 4 bases, J shed 2 bases, and the junction held 2 bases outside the gene matches. Each population that was sorted was more than 95% pure. The sample was central memory CD4+ T cells from blood. V gene TRBV5-4 combines with J gene TRBJ2-3, with 12 bases that match TRBD2. This receptor was identified in a woman between 18 and 30 years old in good health. CDR3 in amino acids: CASSPSGRATDTQYF. The CDR3 DNA reads as TGTGCCAGCAGCCCTAGCGGGAGGGCCACAGATACGCAGTATTTT.